This entry describes one T cell receptor (beta chain). The germline V gene has CDR1 MGHRA and CDR2 YSYEKL. The CDR3 spans 15 residues. The ends were cut back, 3 bases at V and 2 bases at J, with 13 bases in the middle. Data came from immunoSEQ multiplex PCR; TCRdb stores just in-frame clones and leaves some out. Among some 300,000 clones listed, 88% were seen once. The data belong to a study of blood T cell repertoires in COVID-19. Sequences were obtained from peripheral blood. This clonotype was sampled from a woman aged 25 to 39 who had recovered from COVID-19. The chain employs TRBV4-1 and TRBJ1-1; possible D gene TRBD1, 6 bases. CDR3 sequence (DNA): TGCGCCAGCAGCCAGGCCGGCGGGGGCAACACTGAAGCTTTCTTT. Residues: CASSQAGGGNTEAFF.